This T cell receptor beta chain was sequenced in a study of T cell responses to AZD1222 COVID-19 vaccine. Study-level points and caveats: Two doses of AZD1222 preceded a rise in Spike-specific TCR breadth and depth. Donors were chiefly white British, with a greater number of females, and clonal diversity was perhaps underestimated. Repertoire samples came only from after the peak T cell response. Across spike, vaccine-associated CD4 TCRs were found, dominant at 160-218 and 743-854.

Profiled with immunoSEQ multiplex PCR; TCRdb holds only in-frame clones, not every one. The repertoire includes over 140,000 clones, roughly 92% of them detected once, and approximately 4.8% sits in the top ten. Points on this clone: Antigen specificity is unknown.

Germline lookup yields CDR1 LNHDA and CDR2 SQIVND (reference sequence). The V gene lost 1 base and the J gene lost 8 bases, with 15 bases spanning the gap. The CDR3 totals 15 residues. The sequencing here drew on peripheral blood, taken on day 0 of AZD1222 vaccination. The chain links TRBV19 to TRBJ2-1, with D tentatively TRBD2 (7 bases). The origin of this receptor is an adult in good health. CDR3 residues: CASSIGPEGGYEQFF. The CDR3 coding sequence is TGTGCCAGTAGTATAGGACCGGAGGGGGGGTATGAGCAGTTCTTC.